The entry below describes one T cell receptor beta chain. This clone was picked up a small number of times. What this receptor recognizes is not known. There are no base qualities to consult, and no much larger clone falls within one base. Trimming takes 4 bases from V and 6 bases from J, and the germline ends sit 19 bases apart. Via the germline V gene, CDR1 is SGHTA and CDR2 FQGTGA. The CDR3 goes from the cysteine to the phenylalanine over 15 residues. Solely the CDR3 DNA is kept, with 45 bases framed from the first base. The sample originates from a study of cytomegalovirus exposure and HLA in healthy donors (dated by TCRdb to 2015 to 2018). At the level of the whole study: According to an earlier analysis of a few hundred of the donors, roughly 180 million T cells yielded roughly 110 million unique TCR beta sequences and more than 250 Gb of sequence data. In the later analysis, no new phenotypic data were used to find candidate immune exposures; instead, reliance was placed on TCR beta sequences and their occurrence across donors. Five DR-DQ haplotypes were handled as single units for association and clustering, since linkage in the cohort was strong. Donor age, sex, ethnicity and CMV serostatus were collected together with the repertoire data. In a later genetic analysis, genome-wide SNP genotypes for 398 of the 666 donors were used, and that subset was treated as a discovery cohort. A later analysis re-examined previously published TCR beta repertoires from roughly 720 donors and added high-resolution HLA genotyping to investigate patterns of TCR occurrence. Using immunosequencing, the study profiled T cell repertoires from fewer than 700 subjects and related those repertoires to cytomegalovirus serostatus. The study aimed to test whether cataloging public T cell receptors could reveal signatures of past pathogen exposure. To predict cytomegalovirus infection status, the study brought together high-throughput TCR immunosequencing, statistical association of individual TCRs with disease status, and machine learning. Of the 350 to 450 genotyped donors, roughly 80% fell in the genetic ancestry cluster associated with self-reported Caucasian donors. On average, roughly 250,000 unique TCR beta nucleotide sequences were sequenced per donor among more than 350 genotyped donors of the cohort, with 15% to 20% of those sequences being non-productive. Typing coverage varied by locus: roughly 620-640 donors for A, B, C, DRB1 and DQB1; 500 to 550 for DQA1; over 600 for DPA1; about 450 for DPB1. Class I and class II HLA loci were covered by the typing at four-digit resolution. An earlier analysis of fewer than 750 of the donors used high-throughput TCR beta sequencing to judge whether each TCR beta V gene segment behaved as functional or pseudogenic. All discovery cohort repertoires had been generated using a single sequencing platform. Approximately 300 gigabases of sequencing data and tens of millions of unique TCR sequences were included in an early release covering 550 to 800 HLA-typed donors. In addition to the first cohort of hundreds of subjects, a separate validation cohort of 120 different subjects was used. Findings and caveats that apply to the study as a whole: A later genetic analysis reported fewer N-insertions in productive TCRs among donors in an Asian-associated ancestry cluster than the roughly 620-donor mean. A later analysis reported that several top co-occurrence clusters appeared linked to parvovirus B19, influenza, CMV and Epstein-Barr virus. The only immune exposure information available for the cohort was CMV serostatus. It was suggested by the authors that the approach could potentially be generalized to other disease states and immunological phenotypes. In vitro tests confirmed that three of the cytomegalovirus-associated TCR beta chains recognize cytomegalovirus antigens. A later analysis associated about 17,000 TCR beta sequences with specific HLA alleles at a false discovery rate of 0.05. Compared with equally common non-associated chains, HLA-associated TCR beta chains in a later analysis were more clonally expanded and had lower generation probabilities. In an earlier analysis of approximately 600 of the donors, most TCR beta V segments were observed in productive rearrangements about 87% or about 30% of the time, broadly matching IMGT annotations. The study gave a list of about 150 TCR beta chains associated with cytomegalovirus. Most CMV-associated TCR beta chains appeared to be HLA-restricted in a later analysis, and the HLA associations seemed to be driven largely by CMV exposure. Most TCR sequences were observed very rarely across donors, whereas some public TCRs were present in many individuals. In a later analysis, TCR association rates were found to vary across HLA loci, with the most associated TCRs seen for DRB1 alleles and the fewest for HLA-C alleles. The classifier was reported to diagnose cytomegalovirus status with high specificity and sensitivity in both the original cohort and the validation cohort. In a later genetic analysis, a missense DCLRE1C variant was associated with V-gene and J-gene trimming of TCR beta chains, and the association was replicated in an independent cohort. Strong co-occurrence of HLA alleles, especially DR and DQ, made assigning TCR associations to individual alleles difficult. In this cohort, only TCR beta chains were sequenced, and detectable features were limited by the absence of alpha or paired-chain data. Presence/absence analyses assumed roughly uniform sequencing depth across donors, an assumption that may not hold. HLA typing was unavailable for some donors at each locus, so association tests used only the typed subset. A further reported finding was that TCR beta sequences accurately predicted the HLA-A and HLA-B alleles for most subjects in the first cohort. Correlated functional status among segregating V segments might be attributable to linkage disequilibrium, but an unknown experimental factor could not be ruled out. Because counts were too low, seventeen rarely observed V segments, including chromosome 9 orphons, were excluded from the earlier analysis of several hundred of the donors. A group of highly shared sequence variants was considered likely to be a technical artifact of the sequencing pipeline. Some IMGT-functional V segments, including TRBV6-2 and TRBV6-3, could not be told apart with the 87-base-pair reads, so those segments were excluded.

The cohort consisted of 666 healthy bone marrow donors. At the time of sampling, all cohort members were nominally healthy, though unrecorded immune exposures were likely present. The donor was CMV seronegative and belonged to the group of 352 seronegative cohort members. Every donor gave a peripheral blood sample, and the peripheral blood mononuclear cells from that sample were used for TCR beta sequencing. The Qiagen DNeasy Blood Extraction Kit was used to extract genomic DNA from the blood cell samples. The library was generated by the immunoSEQ multiplex PCR assay. For the multiplex PCR, a mixture combining 60 forward primers for TCR Vbeta segments and 13 reverse primers for TCR Jbeta segments was used. Amplification of the CDR3 region of rearranged TCR beta genes was performed with a multiplex PCR assay on genomic DNA. Amplified TCR beta libraries were sequenced as 87-base-pair reads on the Illumina HiSeq System. The original pipeline was this. In a later analysis, 77 million or so unique TCR beta chains were counted across the roughly 700 repertoires, and about 9.9 million of these chains were shared by at least two donors. A nearest-neighbor algorithm error-corrected the raw reads and collapsed the reads into unique sequences, merging closely related sequences to remove PCR and sequencing errors. To assign V, D and J gene segments, CDR3 sequences were aligned to IMGT reference sequences. Each retained sequence needed at least a six-nucleotide match to both a V gene segment and a J gene segment. Rearrangements were classified as productive when the CDR3 lacked stop codons and remained in frame with V and J, and all other rearrangements were classified as non-productive. Following IMGT convention, CDR3 was defined as the stretch from the second conserved V-encoded cysteine up to the conserved J-encoded phenylalanine. In an earlier analysis of around 640 of the donors, sequences lacking an unambiguous match to a single V gene segment were excluded. An earlier analysis of 500 to 700 of the donors classified V segments as functional when productive rearrangements were above 56.7% and as segregating when the standard deviation between donors was above 5%. A statistical classification framework was developed to diagnose cytomegalovirus status using the catalog of TCR beta chain sequences. A later analysis assigned V and J genes by comparing TCR nucleotide sequences with IMGT/GENE-DB human TR gene sequences. Using the TCRdist pipeline, a later analysis assigned CDR3 sequences along with most-parsimonious VDJ recombination scenarios. A later analysis defined each TCR beta chain by its CDR3 amino acid sequence plus V-gene family, and excluded reads lacking a unique V-gene family. In a later analysis, 450 to 600 highly shared, low-generation-probability nucleotide sequences were removed to address suspected cross-contamination and a sequencing artifact. In a later analysis, a clonal expansion index was calculated for each public chain from normalized within-repertoire ranks of inferred template counts. A later analysis computed generation probabilities with a VDJ recombination model fitted to out-of-frame rearrangements, and checked the results against IGoR. A later analysis scored TCR-TCR, TCR-HLA and TCR-CMV co-occurrence with hypergeometric tests, applying a repertoire-size bias correction to TCR pairs. In a later analysis, false discovery rates were estimated by permuting HLA or CMV assignments 20 times. In a later analysis, co-occurring TCRs were grouped using DBSCAN, and TCRdist sequence similarity was added for clustering within HLA-allele-positive subsets. Repertoires with fewer than 30,000 or more than 120,000 public chains were left out of co-occurrence clustering, as were roughly five repertoires with anomalous nucleotide sharing. TCRdb's version of the immuneACCESS table is confined to in-frame rearrangements and falls short of the full clone set. An unresolved V gene accounts for under half of the shortfall where checked; the remainder is of unknown origin. V and J calls and clone size are those listed in that table; D and trimming were worked out from the DNA. The table for this sample lists more than 150,000 clones; 83% of them were counted only once. Around 1.7% of the sample rests with the top ten.

The chain links TRBV7-3 with TRBJ2-7; tentative D gene TRBD1, with 6 bases matching. The clonotype was recovered from a man between 45 and 60 years old in good health and CMV-seronegative. Material: PBMCs. The CDR3 sequence is CASSSQGLITSEQYF. The nucleotides read TGTGCCAGCAGCTCCCAGGGGTTAATTACTAGCGAGCAGTACTTC.